This TCR beta chain was recorded in a study of blood T cell repertoires in COVID-19. The wider study: Samples of COVID-19 (acute and convalescent) were obtained from the United States, Italy and Spain. PBMCs, B-cell-depleted T cells, or T cells provided the cDNA or gDNA that made up the material.

The CDR3 contains 16 residues. In germline, CDR1 is SGHTS, CDR2 YDEGEE. Germline trimming cut 2 bases from V and 2 bases from J; bases unmatched to any gene: 5. In the study's own analysis: How many nucleated cells were present was estimated from reference gene primer amplification. Sequencing was performed with immunoSEQ multiplex PCR; in TCRdb, only in-frame clones are kept and a portion is missing. D and trimming were read from the DNA, whereas the V and J calls and clone size are those reported in that table. The table records 97,000 or so clones, almost 80% of them present only once. The sample taken for sequencing was peripheral blood. The chain employs TRBV5-8 and TRBJ2-1; 9 bases are a match to TRBD2. This clonotype was sampled from a man aged 55-75 years with active or convalescent COVID-19. The CDR3 is CASSFSSGDAYNEQFF. The CDR3 DNA follows: TGTGCCAGCAGCTTCTCTAGCGGGGATGCCTACAATGAGCAGTTCTTC.